Listed below are T cell receptor beta chains from one sample, sequenced in a study of blood T cell repertoires in COVID-19. Here immunoSEQ multiplex PCR was the method, and the copy in TCRdb shows in-frame clones only, minus some. The sample lists around 110,000 clones, around 80% occurring once. Material: peripheral blood. The receptor source for this set is a man aged 60-69 years with active or convalescent COVID-19. Both conserved end residues are part of each CDR3. A D gene is named only where the DNA matches it firmly. For some rows the clone size is stated as once, few or many, or as a class when expanded; others skip it.

J gene,D gene,V gene,clone size,CDR3 DNA,CDR3 protein
TRBJ1-1,NA,TRBV20-1,NA,TGCAGTGCCAAAAACACTGAAGCTTTCTTT,CSAKNTEAFF
TRBJ1-5,NA,TRBV6-2/TRBV6-3,few,TGTGCCAGCAGTTCCCTAGTGGGAGGGGGAAGTCAGCCCCAGCATTTT,CASSSLVGGGSQPQHF
TRBJ2-4,TRBD1,TRBV19,NA,TGTGCCAGTAGTCCCCCGGGACAGGGGCTTAAAAACATTCAGTACTTC,CASSPPGQGLKNIQYF
TRBJ1-1,NA,TRBV5-5,NA,TGTGCCAGCAGCTTTCTTGGGGGAGGAATGAACACTGAAGCTTTCTTT,CASSFLGGGMNTEAFF
TRBJ2-1,NA,TRBV14,once,TGTGCCAGCAGCCGACAGGGCGTTGGTAGCGGGATTTACAATGAGCAGTTCTTC,CASSRQGVGSGIYNEQFF
TRBJ2-2,NA,TRBV9,NA,TGTGCCAGCAGCGTCGGGACACCAACGAACACCGGGGAGCTGTTTTTT,CASSVGTPTNTGELFF
TRBJ1-3,NA,TRBV20-1,NA,TGCAGTGCTGGTGGAGTACTGAGCTCTGGAAACACCATATATTTT,CSAGGVLSSGNTIYF
TRBJ2-3,TRBD1,TRBV5-1,NA,TGCGCCAGCAGAATTACCGGGACAGGGGCTAGAGATACGCAGTATTTT,CASRITGTGARDTQYF
TRBJ2-1,NA,TRBV5-5,NA,TGTGCCAGCAGCTTCGGCACAGACCACACCTACAATGAGCAGTTCTTC,CASSFGTDHTYNEQFF
TRBJ2-7,NA,TRBV28,many,TGTGCCAGCAGTTACTCCAACTACGAGCAGTACTTC,CASSYSNYEQYF
TRBJ1-1,TRBD1,TRBV12-3/TRBV12-4,NA,TGTGCCAGCAGCCCAACGGGACAGCCGGCCTTCTTT,CASSPTGQPAFF
TRBJ2-2,TRBD2,TRBV19,NA,TGTGCCAGCCTAGCGGGAGTCGGGACCGGGGAGCTGTTTTTT,CASLAGVGTGELFF
TRBJ1-4,NA,TRBV5-1,NA,TGCGCCAGCAGCTTGGGGGTAGCGACTAATGAAAAACTGTTTTTT,CASSLGVATNEKLFF
TRBJ1-1,NA,TRBV6-4,few,TGTGCCAGCAGGAACAACCTAGGCGGTGAAGCTTTCTTT,CASRNNLGGEAFF
TRBJ1-6,TRBD1,TRBV6-2/TRBV6-3,NA,TGTGCCAGCAGCACAGGGGATTCACCCCTCCACTTT,CASSTGDSPLHF
TRBJ2-1,NA,TRBV2,NA,TGTGCCAGCAGTGGTCTTTCCGACAATGAGCAGTTCTTC,CASSGLSDNEQFF
TRBJ2-7,TRBD2,TRBV18,NA,TGTGCCAGCGGGACGAACGGACTAGCCGAGTACGAGCAGTACTTC,CASGTNGLAEYEQYF
TRBJ2-7,NA,TRBV9,NA,TGTGCCAGCAGCCGTACAGGCCTCTACGAGCAGTACTTC,CASSRTGLYEQYF
TRBJ2-5,TRBD2,TRBV7-2,NA,TGTGCCAGCAGTTCTAGCGGCTACCAAGAGACCCAGTACTTC,CASSSSGYQETQYF
TRBJ2-1,NA,TRBV24-1,NA,TGTGCCACCAGTGATTTGTCACAGAGTGAGCAGTTCTTC,CATSDLSQSEQFF
TRBJ1-2,NA,TRBV28,NA,TGTGCCAGCAGGGGCCCAGGGGAAGGTGGCTACACCTTC,CASRGPGEGGYTF
TRBJ1-5,TRBD1,TRBV27,NA,TGTGCCAGCAGATCCGGGACAGGGGATAGCAATCAGCCCCAGCATTTT,CASRSGTGDSNQPQHF
TRBJ2-5,NA,TRBV19,few,TGTGCCAGTAGGCCGAGTATAGAAGAGACCCAGTACTTC,CASRPSIEETQYF
TRBJ2-3,NA,TRBV5-5,NA,TGTGCCAGCAGCCCCAGGGTGTTTGGGCCAGATACGCAGTATTTT,CASSPRVFGPDTQYF
TRBJ2-7,TRBD1,TRBV18,NA,TGTGCCAGCTCACCACCTAACAGGGGGTTTTCGGGACAGTACTTC,CASSPPNRGFSGQYF
TRBJ2-5,NA,TRBV25-1,NA,TGTGCCAGCAGTGGGGGCCAGTCCCAGTACTTC,CASSGGQSQYF
TRBJ2-3,NA,TRBV5-6,NA,TGTGCCAGCAGCTCACCTAAACGGGGGCAGTATTTT,CASSSPKRGQYF
TRBJ1-3,TRBD1,TRBV7-9,NA,TGTGCCAGCAGCCGCGACAGGGCTGGAAACACCATATATTTT,CASSRDRAGNTIYF
TRBJ2-3,NA,TRBV9,NA,TGTGCCAGCAGCGTCCAACCGCGGCCCGATACGCAGTATTTT,CASSVQPRPDTQYF
TRBJ1-1,NA,TRBV2,few,TGTGCTCGACGTGGGGGGGCCGTGAACACTGAAGCTTTCTTT,CARRGGAVNTEAFF
TRBJ2-2,TRBD2,TRBV5-1,NA,TGCGCCACTTCGGGACTAGCGGGACTTCGCGGGGGCGGGGAGCTGTTTTTT,CATSGLAGLRGGGELFF
TRBJ2-1,TRBD1,TRBV15,NA,TGTGCCACCAGCAGAGATCCCCCGGGACAGGGGGCCAATGAGCAGTTCTTC,CATSRDPPGQGANEQFF
TRBJ1-2,TRBD1,TRBV6-5,NA,TGTGCCAGCACCTTTGGGACAGTCTTTAACTATGGCTACACCTTC,CASTFGTVFNYGYTF
TRBJ1-5,TRBD1,TRBV29-1,NA,TGCAGCGCGGGGACAGGCAATCAGCCCCAGCATTTT,CSAGTGNQPQHF
TRBJ2-1,TRBD2,TRBV5-4,NA,TGTGCCAGCAGGGCTAGCGGGACGGATGAGCAGTTCTTC,CASRASGTDEQFF
TRBJ2-7,NA,TRBV2,NA,TGTGCCAGCAGTCAGGGGATCTACGAGCAGTACTTC,CASSQGIYEQYF
TRBJ1-2,TRBD1,TRBV5-6,few,TGTGCCAGCAGCCCAGGGACAGGGCTCTATGGCTACACCTTC,CASSPGTGLYGYTF
TRBJ2-1,NA,TRBV6-2/TRBV6-3,once,TGTGCCAGCAGTTACTCCAGAACGAATGAGCAGTTCTTC,CASSYSRTNEQFF
TRBJ1-4,NA,TRBV30,NA,TGTGCCTGGAGTGGGAGGTTGAATGAAAAACTGTTTTTT,CAWSGRLNEKLFF